Listed here are 24 T cell receptor beta chains from one sample, sequenced in a study of blood T cell repertoires in COVID-19. The method was immunoSEQ multiplex PCR; TCRdb's version includes in-frame clones alone and lacks a portion of them. The table includes about 270,000 clones, 75% to 90% detected once. The source material was PBMCs or T cells enriched from blood (not recorded which). The receptor set was obtained from a woman aged 25 to 39 with acute COVID-19.

This chain joins TRBV4-3 and TRBJ2-3, with 9 bases fitting TRBD2. V shed 0 bases and J 3 bases; nucleotides not matched to a gene: 16. CDR1 is LGHNA and CDR2 is YSLEER in the germline V gene. The CDR3 has 20 amino acids. CDR3 amino acids: CASSQEAPRKTSGHTDTQYF. CDR3 bases: TGCGCCAGCAGCCAAGAAGCCCCGAGAAAGACTAGCGGCCATACAGATACGCAGTATTTT.

The chain recombines TRBV5-1 with TRBJ1-2, with TRBD1 as a possible D gene (5 bases). Trimming left V 5 bases short and J 6 bases short, with 29 bases between. The germline V gene has CDR1 SGHRS and CDR2 YFSETQ. The CDR3 extends over 18 amino acids. This chain's CDR3 is CASRTLGDRERESDGYTF. The CDR3 nucleotides read TGCGCCAGCAGGACCCTGGGTGACAGAGAACGTGAATCCGATGGCTACACCTTC.

This clone was seen a handful of times. The rearrangement joins TRBV6-6 to TRBJ1-5; 7 positions match TRBD1. V shed 5 bases and J 6 bases; nucleotides not matched to a gene: 16. Germline assignment: CDR1 MNHNY and CDR2 SVGAGI (reference sequence). The length of the CDR3 is 17 residues. CDR3 sequence (DNA): TGTGCCAGCAGTCCCACACCAGGTCGGGCAGGGGGTCAGCCCCAGCATTTT. The encoded protein is CASSPTPGRAGGQPQHF.

This clone was seen a single time. The rearrangement uses TRBV28 and TRBJ1-5, with TRBD1 matching over 11 bases. This CDR3 region has 16 residues. Trimming took 7 bases from V and 7 from J; bases not matched to a gene: 12. Germline lookup yields CDR1 MDHEN and CDR2 SYDVKM. The CDR3 DNA reads TGTGCCAGCATCGCCCGGGACAGGGGGTTGCGGCAGCCCCAGCATTTT. Translation gives CASIARDRGLRQPQHF.

V and J are TRBV28 and TRBJ2-7; the match to TRBD1 covers 11 bases. This CDR3 region has 15 residues. The V segment lost 6 bases and the J segment 2 bases; nucleotides outside the gene matches: 6. Germline V lookup: CDR1 MDHEN, CDR2 SYDVKM. The CDR3 sequence: CASSYPGQGAYEQYF. CDR3 nucleotide sequence: TGTGCCAGCAGCTACCCGGGACAGGGGGCCTACGAGCAGTACTTC.

The chain employs TRBV7-2 and TRBJ2-1; the D gene is possibly TRBD2 (6 bases). CDR1 and CDR2 from the germline V gene are SGHTA and FQGNSA. This CDR3 has 18 residues. Trimming took off 4 bases at V and 5 bases at J, with 24 bases between the two ends. CDR3 in amino acids: CASSSGLTMVPVNNEQFF. The CDR3 bases are TGTGCCAGCAGCTCGGGACTGACCATGGTCCCCGTTAACAATGAGCAGTTCTTC. Full variable domain (rest looked up from reference TRBV7-2 and TRBJ2-1): GAGVSQSPSNKVTEKGKDVELRCDPISGHTALYWYRQSLGQGLEFLIYFQGNSAPDKSGLPSDRFSAERTGGSVSTLTIQRTQQEDSAVYLCASSSGLTMVPVNNEQFFGPGTRLTVL.

The J gene is TRBJ2-5, the V gene TRBV7-4, with D perhaps matching TRBD2 (6 bases). Germline CDR1 SGHVT, CDR2 SQSDAQ. V lost 1 base, J lost 5 bases, and 17 bases lay in between. The CDR3 contains 16 residues. The DNA for the CDR3 is TGTGCCAGCAGCTTAGAGGGGCGCTCTGGGGGGGAGACCCAGTACTTC. This codes for CASSLEGRSGGETQYF.

J is TRBJ1-4 and V is TRBV9; 12 positions agree with TRBD1. Germline loops: CDR1 SGDLS, CDR2 YYNGEE. Trimming took 4 bases from V and 3 from J; bases not matched to a gene: 4. The CDR3 has 16 residues. The CDR3 loop is CASSSGQGASNEKLFF. Here the CDR3 DNA reads TGTGCCAGCAGCTCGGGACAGGGGGCCTCTAATGAAAAACTGTTTTTT.

The chain is built from TRBV10-3 and TRBJ1-2; no definite D call. V was shortened by 6 bases and J by 3 bases, with 8 bases between the two germline ends. The CDR3 spans 12 residues. Per the germline V gene, CDR1 is ENHRY and CDR2 is SYGVKD. The DNA of the CDR3 is TGTGCCATCAGCTCAAGCGACTATGGCTACACCTTC. This encodes CAISSSDYGYTF.

This clone was seen a single time. J is TRBJ2-3 and V is TRBV3-1 (or the pseudogene TRBV3-2), with a weak D call TRBD2 (7 bases). The germline V gene has CDR1 LGHDT and CDR2 YNNKEL (reference sequence). The CDR3 covers 17 residues. V was shortened by 0 bases and J by 2 bases, with 15 bases between the two germline ends. CDR3 bases: TGTGCCAGCAGCCAAGATCCCGGGGGGCGTTTCACAGATACGCAGTATTTT. Its translation is CASSQDPGGRFTDTQYF.

DNA for the CDR3: TGTGCCAGCCAGTCGACTGGAAACACCATATATTTT. Protein: CASQSTGNTIYF. J is TRBJ1-3 and V is TRBV6-5; D is undetermined. The CDR3 contains 12 residues. Germline V gene data show CDR1 as MNHEY and CDR2 as SVGAGI. Trimming removed 8 bases at V and 2 bases at J, with 7 bases between.

V is TRBV5-1 and J is TRBJ2-7; tentative D call: TRBD2 (5 bases). Germline CDR1 SGHRS, CDR2 YFSETQ. This CDR3 contains 14 residues. V lost 0 bases to trimming and J lost 3 bases, with 10 bases between them. DNA for the CDR3: TGCGCCAGCAGCTTGGTCGGGATCTTCTACGAGCAGTACTTC. It is translated as CASSLVGIFYEQYF.

The V gene is TRBV29-1, the J gene TRBJ2-1; 7 nucleotides align to TRBD2. Trimming cost V 4 bases and J 0 bases; bases outside gene matches: 6. Germline lookup yields CDR1 SQVTM and CDR2 ANQGSEA. The CDR3 contains 15 residues. This CDR3 reads CSVVGRDSSYNEQFF. The CDR3 nucleotides are TGCAGCGTTGTTGGGAGGGATAGCTCCTACAATGAGCAGTTCTTC.

The J gene is TRBJ2-3, the V gene TRBV28, with a tentative D call TRBD1 (6 bases). This CDR3 has 13 amino acids. Trimming cost V 5 bases and J 2 bases, with 8 bases left between them. The germline V gene encodes CDR1 MDHEN and CDR2 SYDVKM. The CDR3 region is CASSGQNTDTQYF. The CDR3 DNA sequence: TGTGCCAGCAGTGGACAGAACACAGATACGCAGTATTTT. The full variable domain, its missing parts supplied by reference TRBV28 and TRBJ2-3, is DVKVTQSSRYLVKRTGEKVFLECVQDMDHENMFWYRQDPGLGLRLIYFSYDVKMKEKGDIPEGYSVSREKKERFSLILESASTNQTSMYLCASSGQNTDTQYFGPGTRLTVL.

The chain is built from TRBV18 and TRBJ2-2; 9 nucleotides line up with TRBD1. The V and J ends lost 3 bases and 5 bases, in that order; junction bases with no gene match: 4. The CDR3 has 15 amino acids. Germline V gene lookup returns CDR1 KGHSH and CDR2 LQKENI. The CDR3 nucleotides read TGTGCCAGCTCACCCCCGGACAGGGGAACCGGGGAGCTGTTTTTT. Translating it yields CASSPPDRGTGELFF.

CDR3 protein: CASSFQGGGNEQFF. In DNA form, the CDR3 reads TGTGCCAGCAGCTTCCAGGGGGGTGGTAATGAGCAGTTCTTC. This chain connects TRBV7-2 to TRBJ2-1, with D perhaps TRBD1 (7 bases). The CDR3 consists of 14 residues. CDR1 and CDR2 (germline): SGHTA, FQGNSA. V was pared by 3 bases and J by 7 bases, with 13 bases between.

This clone is a singleton in its sample. The V call is TRBV18, the J call TRBJ1-4, with D perhaps TRBD1 (6 bases). From germline, CDR1 is KGHSH and CDR2 LQKENI. The CDR3 spans 11 residues. The V end was cut by 5 bases, the J end by 8 bases, with 6 bases between. The CDR3 coding sequence is TGTGCCAGCTCAGACAGGGAAAAACTGTTTTTT. Residues: CASSDREKLFF.

This clone has only one observation. The chain recombines TRBV3-1 (or the pseudogene TRBV3-2) with TRBJ1-3; maybe TRBD1 (5 bases). The CDR3 is 14 residues long. Trimming pared 3 bases from V and 2 bases from J, leaving 8 bases between. Germline CDR1 and CDR2: LGHDT and YNNKEL (reference sequence). The CDR3: CASSQGGAGNTIYF. The CDR3 nucleotides read TGTGCCAGCAGCCAGGGGGGTGCTGGAAACACCATATATTTT.

In this sample, this clone turned up a few times. The chain links TRBV24-1 to TRBJ2-7; the match to TRBD1 covers 7 bases. The CDR3 is 15 residues long. V was pared by 2 bases and J by 2 bases, with 5 bases of the junction left unmatched. From germline, CDR1 is KGHDR and CDR2 SFDVKD. CDR3 sequence reads: CATSDSGQKPYEQYF. The DNA for the CDR3 is TGTGCCACCAGTGATTCGGGACAGAAACCCTACGAGCAGTACTTC.

The CDR3, as DNA: TGTGCCAGCAGCCCCTTGACAGGAGAAAACATTCAGTACTTC. As protein: CASSPLTGENIQYF. The chain is built from TRBV5-4 and TRBJ2-4; D might be TRBD1 (6 bases). The CDR3 length is 14 residues. The V gene lost 4 bases and the J gene lost 5 bases, with 13 bases spanning the gap. Germline CDR1 is SGHNT and CDR2 is YYREEE (reference sequence).

This chain connects TRBV19 to TRBJ1-5; possibly TRBD1 for D (6 bases). V was trimmed by 11 bases and J by 2 bases, leaving 25 bases between them. Germline V CDR1 and CDR2: LNHDA, SQIVND (reference sequence). This CDR3 has 17 amino acids. CDR3 residues: CAAGDPRGDRGNQPQHF. The CDR3 nucleotides read TGTGCCGCAGGGGACCCCCGGGGGGATCGTGGCAATCAGCCCCAGCATTTT. Drawing the rest from reference TRBV19 and TRBJ1-5, the complete variable domain is DGGITQSPKYLFRKEGQNVTLSCEQNLNHDAMYWYRQDPGQGLRLIYYSQIVNDFQKGDIAEGYSVSREKKESFPLTVTSAQKNPTAFYLCAAGDPRGDRGNQPQHFGDGTRLSIL.

The rearrangement links TRBV10-3 to TRBJ2-1; 14 bases fit TRBD2. The CDR3 loop spans 15 amino acids. CDR1 is ENHRY, CDR2 SYGVKD, per germline. V shed 10 bases, J shed 8 bases, and the junction held 10 bases outside the gene matches. The CDR3 protein is CASLPGLAGVHEQFF. CDR3 DNA: TGTGCCAGCTTACCGGGACTAGCGGGAGTCCATGAGCAGTTCTTC.

V and J are TRBV19 and TRBJ1-2; D unresolved. The CDR3 is made up of 13 amino acids. Trimming shortened V by 5 bases and J by 2 bases, and 9 bases separated the two germline ends. Germline loops: CDR1 LNHDA, CDR2 SQIVND (reference sequence). CDR3 region: CASSLTENYGYTF. As DNA, the CDR3 is TGTGCCAGTAGTCTAACGGAGAACTATGGCTACACCTTC. Based on the CDR3 plus reference TRBV19 and TRBJ1-2, the full variable domain is DGGITQSPKYLFRKEGQNVTLSCEQNLNHDAMYWYRQDPGQGLRLIYYSQIVNDFQKGDIAEGYSVSREKKESFPLTVTSAQKNPTAFYLCASSLTENYGYTFGSGTRLTVV.

The chain is built from TRBV21-1 and TRBJ1-2. TRBV21-1 represents a pseudogene. CDR3 length: 12 amino acids. The CDR3 nucleotides read TGTGCCAGCAGCAAAGGGAGCGGTGGCTACACCTTC. Amino acid sequence: CASSKGSGGYTF.